One T cell receptor (beta chain) is described in this entry. Its antigen is not identified. Germline V lookup: CDR1 SGHRS, CDR2 YFSETQ. V was shortened by 5 bases and J by 2 bases, with 9 bases between the two germline ends. The CDR3 totals 13 residues. The data are from a study of shared clonotypes between healthy human individuals. Deep was the level at which the assay was run. Every subset's genomic DNA went evenly onto several immunoSEQ plates. In the source study's methods: Junction-only sequences produced by ImmunoSEQ had no quality scores, so filtering differed. The repertoire was sequenced with immunoSEQ multiplex PCR; TCRdb's copy has only in-frame clones and lacks some. V and J calls plus clone size are reproduced from that table; the DNA served to infer D and trimming. Of around 750,000 clones listed, roughly 70% were seen once; the top ten hold more than 1.5%. Findings of the study overall: Generation of non-shared clonotypes was less probable than generation of clonotypes shared by all four donors.

V usage is TRBV5-1 and J usage is TRBJ2-3, with D possibly being TRBD1 (5 bases). Sequenced sample: memory CD4+ T cells sorted from blood. This sample's subset: CD45RA-negative fraction. This TCR came from a woman aged 25 to 45 in good health. In DNA form, the CDR3 reads TGCGCCAGCAGGGGCAGGGTCACAGATACGCAGTATTTT. Translating it yields CASRGRVTDTQYF.